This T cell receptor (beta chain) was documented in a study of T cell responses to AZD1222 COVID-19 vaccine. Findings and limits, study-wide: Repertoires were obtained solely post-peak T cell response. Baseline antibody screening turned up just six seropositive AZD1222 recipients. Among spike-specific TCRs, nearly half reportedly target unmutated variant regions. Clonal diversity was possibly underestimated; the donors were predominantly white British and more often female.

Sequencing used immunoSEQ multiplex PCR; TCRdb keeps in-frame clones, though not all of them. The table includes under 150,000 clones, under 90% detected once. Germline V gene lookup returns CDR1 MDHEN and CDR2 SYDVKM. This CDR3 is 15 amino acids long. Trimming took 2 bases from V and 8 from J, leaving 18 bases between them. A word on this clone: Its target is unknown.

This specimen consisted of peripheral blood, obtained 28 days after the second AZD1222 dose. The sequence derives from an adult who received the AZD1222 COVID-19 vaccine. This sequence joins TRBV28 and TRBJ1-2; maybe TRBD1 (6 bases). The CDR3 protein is CASSLSNREFSGYTF. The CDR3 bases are TGTGCCAGCAGTTTAAGTAACAGGGAGTTCTCCGGCTACACCTTC.